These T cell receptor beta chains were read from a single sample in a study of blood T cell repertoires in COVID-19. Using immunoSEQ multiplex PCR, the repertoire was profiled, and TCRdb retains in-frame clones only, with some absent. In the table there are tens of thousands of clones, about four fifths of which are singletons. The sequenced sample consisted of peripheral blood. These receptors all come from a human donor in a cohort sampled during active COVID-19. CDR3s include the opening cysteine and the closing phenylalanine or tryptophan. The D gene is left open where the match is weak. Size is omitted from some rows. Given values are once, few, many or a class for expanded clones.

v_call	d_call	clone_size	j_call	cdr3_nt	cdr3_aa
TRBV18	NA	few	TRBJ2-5	TGTGCCAGCTCACCAGGGCTTGGTGAGACCCAGTACTTC	CASSPGLGETQYF
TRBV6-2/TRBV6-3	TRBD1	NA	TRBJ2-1	TGTGCCAGCAGCCCCAGGGGACAGGGGCCTCGGAACAATGAGCAGTTCTTC	CASSPRGQGPRNNEQFF
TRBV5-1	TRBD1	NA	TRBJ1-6	TGCGCCAGCAGCACCTCAACAGGGGATTCACCCCTCCACTTT	CASSTSTGDSPLHF
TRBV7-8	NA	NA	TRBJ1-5	TGTGCCAGCAGCTTAGACGCCAGGTTATTAAGTCAGCCCCAGCATTTT	CASSLDARLLSQPQHF
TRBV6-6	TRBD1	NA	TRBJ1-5	TGTGCCAGCAGGGTAGGCAGGGGGCAGGGGCAGCCCCAGCATTTT	CASRVGRGQGQPQHF
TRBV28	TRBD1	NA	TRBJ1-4	TGTGCCAGCAGTCAAATTCCCGGCAAGGGGGCGTCAAATGAAAAACTGTTTTTT	CASSQIPGKGASNEKLFF
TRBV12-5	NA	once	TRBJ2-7	TGTGCTAGTGGTTTGCTTGATACGGGTCCCCACGACGAGCAGTACTTC	CASGLLDTGPHDEQYF
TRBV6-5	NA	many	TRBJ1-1	TGTGCCAGCAAGACAGGATTGGAAACTGAAGCTTTCTTT	CASKTGLETEAFF
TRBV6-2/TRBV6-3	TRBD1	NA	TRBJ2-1	TGTGCCAGCAGTTATGTCACAGGGGCGTGGGGTGAGCAGTTCTTC	CASSYVTGAWGEQFF
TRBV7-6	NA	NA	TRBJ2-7	TGTGCCAGCAGCTTAGCGGCTCCGAGGGCAGGCGGGGACGAGCAGTACTTC	CASSLAAPRAGGDEQYF
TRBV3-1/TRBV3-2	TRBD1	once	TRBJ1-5	TGTGCCAGCAGCCAAGGAACAGGGGGCCTCGCAAATCAGCCCCAGCATTTT	CASSQGTGGLANQPQHF
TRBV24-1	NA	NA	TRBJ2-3	TGTGCCACCAGTGGTCGGGGGTCGACAGATACGCAGTATTTT	CATSGRGSTDTQYF
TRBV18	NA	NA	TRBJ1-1	TGTGCCAGCTCACCTCCGCGGGCTGAAGCTTTCTTT	CASSPPRAEAFF
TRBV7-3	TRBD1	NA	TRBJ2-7	TGTGCCAGCAGCCCAAGGGGGACAGGGGGCTCAATCAGGCGGCAGTACTTC	CASSPRGTGGSIRRQYF
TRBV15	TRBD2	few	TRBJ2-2	TGTGCCACCAGCAGAGAAGCGGGAACCGGGGAGCTGTTTTTT	CATSREAGTGELFF
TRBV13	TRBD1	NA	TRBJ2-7	TGTGCCAGCAGCTTAGGAGGACAGGGGGGGGACGAGCAGTACTTC	CASSLGGQGGDEQYF
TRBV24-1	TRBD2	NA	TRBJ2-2	TGTGCCACCAGTGATCGGCAGCGGGGGGATGTTGCCGGGGAGCTGTTTTTT	CATSDRQRGDVAGELFF
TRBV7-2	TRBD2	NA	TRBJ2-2	TGTGCCAGCAGCTTAAGGGCTAGCGGGGGGCTGTTTTTT	CASSLRASGGLFF
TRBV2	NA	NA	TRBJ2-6	TGTGCCAGCAGATACAACCGGGACATCATTAGTTCTGGGGCCAACGTCCTGACTTTC	CASRYNRDIISSGANVLTF
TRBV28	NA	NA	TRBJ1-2	TGTGCCAGCAGTTATACACGCGCGGAGGGGGGCTACACCTTC	CASSYTRAEGGYTF
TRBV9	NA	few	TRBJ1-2	TGTGCCAGCAGCGTAGAAGAGGTCCTTACTCTAGAAGGCTACACCTTC	CASSVEEVLTLEGYTF
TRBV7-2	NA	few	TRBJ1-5	TGTGCCAGCAGCTTAGCGCTCGACAGGTATAGCAATCAGCCCCAGCATTTT	CASSLALDRYSNQPQHF
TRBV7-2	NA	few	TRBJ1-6	TGTGCCAGCAGCTTATATCGGTGGGCTACTGATAATTCACCCCTCCACTTT	CASSLYRWATDNSPLHF
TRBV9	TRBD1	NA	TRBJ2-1	TGTGCCAGCAGCGTAGACCCAACAGGGGGCTTCGACAATGAGCAGTTCTTC	CASSVDPTGGFDNEQFF
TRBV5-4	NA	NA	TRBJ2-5	TGTGCCAGCAGCCTTCCAGGGGCGTTAGAGACCCAGTACTTC	CASSLPGALETQYF
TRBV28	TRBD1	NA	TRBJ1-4	TGTGCCAGCAGTCGACCGGGACAGAGTAATGAAAAACTGTTTTTT	CASSRPGQSNEKLFF
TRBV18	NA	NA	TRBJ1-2	TGTGCCAGCTCACCCCACCCGACAGCTAACTATGGCTACACCTTC	CASSPHPTANYGYTF
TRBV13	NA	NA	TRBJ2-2	TGTGCCAGCGGGGGGTCCGGGGAGCTGTTTTTT	CASGGSGELFF
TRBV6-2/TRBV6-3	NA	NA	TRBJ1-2	TGTGCCAGCAGTTACAGGGGTACAGGAGACTACACCTTC	CASSYRGTGDYTF
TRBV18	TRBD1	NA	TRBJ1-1	TGTGCCAGCTCGCCCCCAGGGGGTATCTCCGTGGCTGGAGCTTTCTTT	CASSPPGGISVAGAFF
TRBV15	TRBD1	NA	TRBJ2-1	TGTGCCACCAGCAGAGTAGGGACAGGGACCAATGAGCAGTTCTTC	CATSRVGTGTNEQFF
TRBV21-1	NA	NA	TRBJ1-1	TGTGCCAGCAGCAAAAGGAGGGACAGGTTTAGGAACACTGAAGCTTTCTTT	CASSKRRDRFRNTEAFF
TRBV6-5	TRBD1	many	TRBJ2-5	TGTGCCAGCAGTACGGGACAGCAAGAGACCCAGTACTTC	CASSTGQQETQYF
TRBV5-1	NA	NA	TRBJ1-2	TGCGCCAGCAGCCACACGAGGGGGGGCTATGGCTACACCTTC	CASSHTRGGYGYTF
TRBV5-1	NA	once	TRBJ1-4	TGCGCCAGCAGCCCGTTGGGAGGCGCAACTAATGAAAAACTGTTTTTT	CASSPLGGATNEKLFF
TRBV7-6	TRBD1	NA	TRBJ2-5	TGTGCCAGCAGCCCAGGGACAGGGAGGTCGCCCCAGTACTTC	CASSPGTGRSPQYF
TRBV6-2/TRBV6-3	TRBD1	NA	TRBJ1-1	TGTGCCAGCAGTAAGGCCCGAACAGGGGTTGGGGACACTGAAGCTTTCTTT	CASSKARTGVGDTEAFF
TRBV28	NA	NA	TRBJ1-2	TGTGCCAGCAGGCCGGAGTATGGCTACACCTTC	CASRPEYGYTF
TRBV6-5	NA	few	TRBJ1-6	TGTGCCAGCAGTTATCGGCAGGGCCGATCACCCCTCCACTTT	CASSYRQGRSPLHF
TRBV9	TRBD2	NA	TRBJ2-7	TGTGCCAGCAGCGTGGGGGGGACCACTGGCGAGCAGTACTTC	CASSVGGTTGEQYF
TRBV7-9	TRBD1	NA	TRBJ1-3	TGTGCCAGTGACAGGGGTCGGATAGCTCTTTTTGGAAACACCATATATTTT	CASDRGRIALFGNTIYF
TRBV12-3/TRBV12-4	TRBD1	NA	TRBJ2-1	TGTGCCAGCAGTTTCAGGGGGCATGAGCAGTTCTTC	CASSFRGHEQFF
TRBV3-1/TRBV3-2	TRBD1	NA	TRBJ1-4	TGTGCCAGCAGCCAAGACCGGGACAGAACGAATGAAAAACTGTTTTTT	CASSQDRDRTNEKLFF
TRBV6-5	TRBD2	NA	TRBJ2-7	TGTGCCAGCAGTTCCCCAGCGGGGGGGGTCCCCTACGAGCAGTACTTC	CASSSPAGGVPYEQYF
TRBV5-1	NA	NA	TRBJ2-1	TGCGCCAGCAGCACGGGACAAACCTACAATGAGCAGTTCTTC	CASSTGQTYNEQFF
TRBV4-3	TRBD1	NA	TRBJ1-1	TGCGCCAGCAGCCAAGACAGGGGGCGGGTAGCTTTCTTT	CASSQDRGRVAFF
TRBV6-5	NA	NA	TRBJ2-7	TGTGCCAGCAGTTACGAGGAGGGTTCCTACGAGCAGTACTTC	CASSYEEGSYEQYF
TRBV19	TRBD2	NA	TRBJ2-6	TGTGCCAGTAGTAAGGTAGCGGGGGCCTCTGGGGCCAACGTCCTGACTTTC	CASSKVAGASGANVLTF
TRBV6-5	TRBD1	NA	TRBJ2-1	TGTGCCAGCAGTATGGACAGGGCTGAGCAGTTCTTC	CASSMDRAEQFF
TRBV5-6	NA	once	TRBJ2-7	TGTGCCAGCAGCTTGACGACAGTCTACGAGCAGTACTTC	CASSLTTVYEQYF
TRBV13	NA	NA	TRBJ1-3	TGTGCCAGCAGCTTAGCTGGCGGAAACACCATATATTTT	CASSLAGGNTIYF
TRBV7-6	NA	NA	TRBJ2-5	TGTGCCAGCAGCTTAGGCCAGGGGATAGGAGAGACCCAGTACTTC	CASSLGQGIGETQYF
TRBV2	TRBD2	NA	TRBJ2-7	TGTGCCAGCAGTGAAGCGCTCCTAGCGGGGGCCGCCTCCTACGAGCAGTACTTC	CASSEALLAGAASYEQYF
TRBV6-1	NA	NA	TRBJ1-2	TGTGCCAGCAGTGAAAGGACACCCAGGGGCTACACCTTC	CASSERTPRGYTF
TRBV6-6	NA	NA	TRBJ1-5	TGTGCCAGCTCAGTCAGGTCGGGCAATCAGCCCCAGCATTTT	CASSVRSGNQPQHF
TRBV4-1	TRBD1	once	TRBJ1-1	TGCGCCAGCAGCCTCTCCGGGACAGGGAACACTGAAGCTTTCTTT	CASSLSGTGNTEAFF
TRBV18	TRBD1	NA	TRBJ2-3	TGTGCCAGCTCACCACGGACGGGACAGGGAAACACAGATACGCAGTATTTT	CASSPRTGQGNTDTQYF
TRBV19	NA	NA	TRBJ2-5	TGTGCCAGTAGTATCGCCGCCAGCCAAGAGACCCAGTACTTC	CASSIAASQETQYF
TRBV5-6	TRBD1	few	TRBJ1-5	TGTGCCAGCAGCCTGAGTGGGACAGCAAGCAATCAGCCCCAGCATTTT	CASSLSGTASNQPQHF